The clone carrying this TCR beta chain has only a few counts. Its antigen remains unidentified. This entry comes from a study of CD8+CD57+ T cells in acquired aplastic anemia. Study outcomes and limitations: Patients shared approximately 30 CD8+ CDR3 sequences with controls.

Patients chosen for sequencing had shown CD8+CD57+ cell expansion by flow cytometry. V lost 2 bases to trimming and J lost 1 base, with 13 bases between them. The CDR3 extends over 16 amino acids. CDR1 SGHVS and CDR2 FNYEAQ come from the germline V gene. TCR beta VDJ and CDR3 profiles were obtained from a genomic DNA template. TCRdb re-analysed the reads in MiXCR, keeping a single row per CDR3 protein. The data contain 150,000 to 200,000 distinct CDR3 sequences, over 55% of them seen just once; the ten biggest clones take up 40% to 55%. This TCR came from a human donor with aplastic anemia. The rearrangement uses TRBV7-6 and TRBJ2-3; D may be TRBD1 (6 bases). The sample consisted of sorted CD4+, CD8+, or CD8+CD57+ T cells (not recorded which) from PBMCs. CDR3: CASSLSGRGRTDTQYF. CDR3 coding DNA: TGTGCCAGCAGCTTATCAGGCAGGGGACGCACAGATACGCAGTATTTT.